This T cell receptor (beta chain) was captured by sequencing in a study of cytomegalovirus exposure and HLA in healthy donors. General study points: In vitro checks showed that a few CMV-associated chains really do target CMV antigens. 15,000 to 20,000 TCR beta sequences were associated with HLA alleles at 0.05 false discovery rate in a later analysis. TCR beta V- and J-gene trimming was later associated with a missense DCLRE1C variant. There were reportedly fewer N-insertions in an Asian-associated ancestry cluster than the roughly 670-donor mean, in a later analysis.

PCR was performed using 60 Vbeta and 13 Jbeta primers. The data were produced by immunoSEQ multiplex PCR, yet TCRdb's version contains in-frame clones alone and is incomplete. The table records 200,000 to 300,000 clones, roughly 73% of them present only once. As concerns this clone: What it recognizes is unknown.

The TCR originated in a boy between 5 and 17 years old in good health and CMV-seronegative. Sequenced sample: PBMCs.

The CDR3 is CSVGRRDEKLFF. CDR3 sequence (DNA): TGCAGCGTGGGGAGGAGGGATGAAAAACTGTTTTTT. The V and J genes are TRBV29-1 and TRBJ1-4; D is unclear. Germline V gene data show CDR1 as SQVTM and CDR2 as ANQGSEA. The CDR3 runs 12 residues. The V end was cut by 6 bases, the J end by 6 bases, with 11 bases between.